This T cell receptor (beta chain) was observed in a study of blood T cell repertoires in COVID-19. About the research overall: Sites in the United States, Italy and Spain provided acute and convalescent COVID-19 samples. The analysed material was cDNA or gDNA that came from T cells, B-cell-depleted T cells, or PBMCs.

It was during active infection that Seattle patients were enrolled and then longitudinally followed. The CDR3 extends over 12 amino acids. V lost 4 bases, J lost 7 bases, and 11 bases lay in between. In the authors' workflow: The assay estimated nucleated cells by amplifying reference gene primers. TCRdb's copy holds only in-frame clones and misses some; the assay was immunoSEQ multiplex PCR. The V and J calls and clone size come from that table; D and trimming were worked out from the DNA. The sample has 68,000 or so clones, 90% to 95% seen once. The receptor's source is a man aged 40-50 years with COVID-19, enrolled during active disease. This sequence joins TRBV5-3 and TRBJ2-5; D is possibly TRBD2 (6 bases). TRBV5-3 is noted as an ORF with a role that remains uncertain. Specimen: peripheral blood. The DNA for the CDR3 is TGTGCCAGAAGCCGACAAGCGGGGACCCAGTACTTC. Translated: CARSRQAGTQYF.